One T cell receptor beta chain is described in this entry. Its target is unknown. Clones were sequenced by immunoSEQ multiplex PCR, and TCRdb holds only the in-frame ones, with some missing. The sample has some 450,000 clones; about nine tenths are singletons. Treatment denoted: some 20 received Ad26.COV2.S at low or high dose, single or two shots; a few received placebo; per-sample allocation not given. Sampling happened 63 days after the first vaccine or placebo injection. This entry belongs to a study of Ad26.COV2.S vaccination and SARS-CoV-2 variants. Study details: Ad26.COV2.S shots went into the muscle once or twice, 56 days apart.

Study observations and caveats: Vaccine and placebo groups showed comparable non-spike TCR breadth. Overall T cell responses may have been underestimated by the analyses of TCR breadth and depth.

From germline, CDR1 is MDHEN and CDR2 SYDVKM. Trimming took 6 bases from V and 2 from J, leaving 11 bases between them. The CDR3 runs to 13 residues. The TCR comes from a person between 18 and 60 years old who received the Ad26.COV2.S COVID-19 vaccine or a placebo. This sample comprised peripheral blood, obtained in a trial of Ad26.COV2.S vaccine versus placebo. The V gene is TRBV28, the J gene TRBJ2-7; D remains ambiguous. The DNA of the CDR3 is TGTGCCAGCAGCTTCACAGCAACCTACGAGCAGTACTTC. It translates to CASSFTATYEQYF. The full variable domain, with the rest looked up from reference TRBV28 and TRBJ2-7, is DVKVTQSSRYLVKRTGEKVFLECVQDMDHENMFWYRQDPGLGLRLIYFSYDVKMKEKGDIPEGYSVSREKKERFSLILESASTNQTSMYLCASSFTATYEQYFGPGTRLTVT.